This TCR beta chain derives from a study of T cell clonality in common variable immunodeficiency. CVID and control samples used equivalent genomic DNA input. Profiled with immunoSEQ multiplex PCR; TCRdb holds only in-frame clones, not every one. In total the sample includes around 50,000 clones, none of them seen once. The germline CDR1 and CDR2 sequences are WNHNN and SYGVQD (reference sequence). The CDR3 covers 16 residues. V lost 3 bases and J 0 bases, leaving 12 bases between the germline ends. Whole-study results and caveats: Reportedly, TCR beta sequences from common variable immunodeficiency showed fewer deletions and N-nucleotide insertions. The cause of increased CVID clonality remains unclear without subpopulation sequencing. Shared TCRbeta clones were fewer between CVID subjects than controls.

This clone was observed many times. The antigen is undetermined. The CDR3 end falls 3 residues outside the read, so it is completed with the germline J gene. Sequenced input: peripheral blood mononuclear cells. The chain employs TRBV10-1 and TRBJ2-4; unclear D gene. The TCR originated in a person aged 18 to 75 in good health. The CDR3 DNA, read in part, is TGCGCCAGCAGTGACATGCAGGATCTAGCCAAAAACATT. Translation: CASSDMQDLAKNI. The whole CDR3 is CASSDMQDLAKNIQYF.